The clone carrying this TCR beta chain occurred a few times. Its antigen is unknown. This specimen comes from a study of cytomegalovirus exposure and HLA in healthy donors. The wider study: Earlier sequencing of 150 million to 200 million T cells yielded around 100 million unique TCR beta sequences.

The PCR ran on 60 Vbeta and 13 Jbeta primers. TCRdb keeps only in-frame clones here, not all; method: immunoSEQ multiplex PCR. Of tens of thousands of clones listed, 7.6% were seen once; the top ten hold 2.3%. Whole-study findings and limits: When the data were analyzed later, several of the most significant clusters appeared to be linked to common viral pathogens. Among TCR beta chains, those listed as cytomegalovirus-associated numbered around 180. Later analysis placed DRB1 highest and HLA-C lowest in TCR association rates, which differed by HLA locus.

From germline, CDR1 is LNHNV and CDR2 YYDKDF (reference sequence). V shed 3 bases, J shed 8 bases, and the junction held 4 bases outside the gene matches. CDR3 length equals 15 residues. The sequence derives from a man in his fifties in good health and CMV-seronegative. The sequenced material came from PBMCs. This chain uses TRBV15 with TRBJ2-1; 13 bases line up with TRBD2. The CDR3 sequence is CATSSTSGGAYEQFF. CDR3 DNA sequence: TGTGCCACCAGCAGTACTAGCGGGGGGGCCTATGAGCAGTTCTTC.